This T cell receptor beta chain was recovered during a study of human thymus T cells. Whole-study findings and limits: Thymic and blood repertoires seemed to show skewed V and J gene use. As related research reported, thymic repertoires overlapped highly among unrelated individuals.

Thymus specimens were resections from corrective heart surgery. Having corrective surgery for congenital heart defects, healthy Finnish infants were the ones who donated. TCRdb's copy holds only in-frame clones and misses some; the assay was immunoSEQ multiplex PCR. The sample lists under 150,000 clones, more than 90% occurring once. A word on this clone: Its target is unknown.

V lost 6 bases, J lost 4 bases, and 13 bases stayed unmatched. The CDR3 has 17 amino acids. Germline CDR1 WSHSY, CDR2 SAAADI. Specimen: thymus tissue. The chain joins TRBV10-2 to TRBJ2-2; TRBD1 matches 8 bases. This TCR was recovered from a boy under two years old with a congenital heart defect but otherwise immunologically healthy. In DNA form, the CDR3 reads TGCGCCAGCAGGCCCCCCAGGGCAGGGGGCAGCACCGGGGAGCTGTTTTTT. Protein sequence: CASRPPRAGGSTGELFF.